These 30 T cell receptor beta chains were sequenced from one sample in a study of shared clonotypes between healthy human individuals. CD45RO-negative, CCR7-selected cells formed the naive CD8 fraction, which excluded terminally differentiated effector memory CD45RA+ cells. Clones were sequenced by immunoSEQ multiplex PCR, and TCRdb holds only the in-frame ones, with some missing. The data show about 2,200,000 clones, with around 93% seen just once and more than 1.5% held by the top ten. Material: naive CD8+ T cells from PBMCs. The receptors shown here come from a man between 18 and 35 years old in good health. Some clones in this sample may be carry-over from other donors' samples.

V and J are TRBV6-5 and TRBJ2-5; 10 positions agree with TRBD1. TRBJ2-7 matches the DNA end more closely, so the J call is doubtful. CDR3 length: 15 residues. Germline V CDR1 and CDR2: MNHEY, SVGAGI. This chain's CDR3 is CASSLQTGGSGEQYF. DNA for the CDR3: TGTGCCAGCAGCCTTCAGACAGGGGGCTCGGGCGAGCAGTACTTC.

This clone came up once. The chain has TRBV7-9 and TRBJ2-1, with 8 bases lining up with TRBD2. The CDR3 totals 17 residues. The V segment lost 3 bases and the J segment 8 bases; nucleotides outside the gene matches: 15. CDR1 is SEHNR, CDR2 FQNEAQ, per germline (reference sequence). CDR3 sequence (DNA): TGTGCCAGCAGCTTTCCGGGGGATTGGACTAGCATCTATGAGCAGTTCTTC. Encoded protein: CASSFPGDWTSIYEQFF.

This chain uses TRBV27 with TRBJ2-1, with D perhaps TRBD2 (5 bases). CDR3 size: 16 residues. V gave up 4 bases and J gave up 4 bases, with 17 bases separating them. Germline V gives CDR1 MNHEY, CDR2 SMNVEV (reference sequence). CDR3 loop: CASSSSQGERYNEQFF. Here the CDR3 DNA reads TGTGCCAGCAGTTCTTCTCAAGGTGAGCGGTACAATGAGCAGTTCTTC.

The J gene is TRBJ2-7, the V gene TRBV27; TRBD2 matches 9 bases. J was trimmed by 2 bases and V by 6 bases; bases with no gene match: 14. Germline CDR1 and CDR2: MNHEY and SMNVEV (reference sequence). There are 17 residues in the CDR3. CDR3 DNA: TGTGCCAGCAGCTCTCTTCAGACTAGCGGAATTACCTACGAGCAGTACTTC. This sequence encodes CASSSLQTSGITYEQYF.

The chain has TRBV5-4 and TRBJ2-7; 10 positions match TRBD1. The CDR3 contains 15 residues. The germline CDR1 and CDR2 sequences are SGHNT and YYREEE (reference sequence). The trim removed 4 bases at V and 2 bases at J, leaving 6 bases unmatched. The DNA for the CDR3 is TGTGCCAGCAGCCTGCGGACAGGGGGAGCCTACGAGCAGTACTTC. The encoded protein is CASSLRTGGAYEQYF.

CDR3 protein: CATSREPRLSRRAFF. The CDR3 nucleotides read TGTGCCACCAGCAGAGAACCTCGTCTCTCACGCAGAGCTTTCTTT. This rearrangement joins TRBV15 to TRBJ1-1; no firm D call. Trimming took 0 bases from V and 10 from J, leaving 18 bases between them. The CDR3 runs to 15 residues. Germline V gene data show CDR1 as LNHNV and CDR2 as YYDKDF (reference sequence).

The V call is TRBV6-4, the J call TRBJ2-1; D might be TRBD1 or TRBD2, each matching 5 bases. Between the trimmed V and J ends, which lost 0 bases and 5 bases, there was a span of 8 bases. The CDR3 runs 14 residues. CDR1 is MRHNA and CDR2 is SNTAGT in the germline V gene. In DNA, the CDR3 is TGTGCCAGCAGTGACTCTGGGGGTCACAATGAGCAGTTCTTC. It encodes CASSDSGGHNEQFF.

The chain joins TRBV7-2 to TRBJ2-1; 8 bases are shared with TRBD1. The CDR3 totals 16 residues. Germline-derived CDR1 and CDR2 are SGHTA and FQGNSA. The ends lost 0 bases at V and 4 bases at J; junction bases unmatched: 5. The CDR3 loop is CASSLASGQAYNEQFF. For the CDR3, the DNA is TGTGCCAGCAGCTTAGCGTCGGGACAGGCTTACAATGAGCAGTTCTTC.

The chain uses TRBV13 and TRBJ2-7, with 7 bases that match TRBD2. The germline gives CDR1 PRHDT, CDR2 FYEKMQ (reference sequence). V was clipped by 5 bases and J by 2 bases; unmatched bases: 9. The CDR3 covers 15 residues. CDR3 amino acids: CASSGGVLEAYEQYF. Here the CDR3 DNA reads TGTGCCAGCAGCGGGGGGGTTTTGGAGGCCTACGAGCAGTACTTC.

DNA of the CDR3: TGCAGCGTTGACGGGGGATCTACTGAAGCTTTCTTT. The encoded protein is CSVDGGSTEAFF. The V gene is TRBV29-1, the J gene TRBJ1-1, with a possible D match to TRBD1 (5 bases). Germline CDR1 reads SQVTM; CDR2 reads ANQGSEA. This CDR3 has 12 residues. The V and J ends lost 3 bases and 5 bases respectively, with 10 bases between them.

V and J are TRBV5-1 and TRBJ2-7, with no clear D. This CDR3 spans 13 amino acids. Per germline, CDR1 SGHRS and CDR2 YFSETQ. Trimming cost V 2 bases and J 2 bases, with 8 bases left between them. This CDR3 reads CASSFSPTYEQYF. The DNA for the CDR3 is TGCGCCAGCAGCTTCAGTCCGACCTACGAGCAGTACTTC.

The chain combines TRBV13 with TRBJ1-1, with TRBD1 as a possible D gene (6 bases). The CDR3 totals 16 residues. The V gene's germline CDR1 is PRHDT and CDR2 FYEKMQ (reference sequence). With 5 bases removed from V and 0 bases from J, the gap between germline ends came to 16 bases. The CDR3 region has the DNA TGTGCCAGCAGCGACGAGAGCAGGGGTTTGAACACTGAAGCTTTCTTT. Its translation: CASSDESRGLNTEAFF.

The chain combines TRBV10-1 with TRBJ1-1, with D possibly TRBD1 on 6 matching bases. Germline CDR1 and CDR2: WNHNN and SYGVQD (reference sequence). Trimming stripped 7 bases from V and 0 bases from J, with 12 bases between. The CDR3 is 14 residues long. Here the CDR3 DNA reads TGCGCCAGCAATCAGGGGCTCCTGAACACTGAAGCTTTCTTT. Translating gives CASNQGLLNTEAFF.

As for this clone: Distinct nucleotide sequences in the sample also encode this CDR3. The rearrangement joins TRBV7-2 to TRBJ2-3, with no clear D. Trimming cost V 3 bases and J 2 bases, with 6 bases left between them. The CDR3 loop spans 13 amino acids. Germline CDR1 is SGHTA and CDR2 is FQGNSA. The CDR3 DNA is TGTGCCAGCAGCTTGATCTCCACAGATACGCAGTATTTT. Protein product: CASSLISTDTQYF.

This clone was seen a single time. The chain employs TRBV9 and TRBJ2-7; a possible D gene is TRBD2 (5 bases). V was cut by 2 bases and J by 3 bases, with 12 bases left in between. The CDR3 consists of 14 residues. Germline V lookup: CDR1 SGDLS, CDR2 YYNGEE. The CDR3 here is CASSVEARDYEQYF. The DNA for the CDR3 is TGTGCCAGCAGCGTCGAGGCTCGGGACTACGAGCAGTACTTC.

This clone was picked up one time. This chain joins TRBV10-2 and TRBJ1-4, with 7 bases aligning to TRBD1. The V and J ends lost 7 bases and 1 base, in that order; junction bases with no gene match: 9. The V gene's germline CDR1 is WSHSY and CDR2 SAAADI. The CDR3 extends over 16 amino acids. The CDR3 loop is CASISRQGLTNEKLFF. CDR3 sequence (DNA): TGCGCCAGCATCTCGAGACAGGGACTAACTAATGAAAAACTGTTTTTT.

V is TRBV7-6 and J is TRBJ2-5, with D perhaps TRBD1 (6 bases). Germline V gives CDR1 SGHVS, CDR2 FNYEAQ. V lost 4 bases and J lost 5, with 17 bases in between. This CDR3 is built from 15 residues. The DNA of the CDR3 is TGTGCCAGCAGCTCGGAGGCGGACAGCGGCGAGACCCAGTACTTC. Protein product: CASSSEADSGETQYF.

The chain combines TRBV7-9 with TRBJ1-1; the match to TRBD1 covers 9 bases. Trimming cost V 0 bases and J 3 bases; bases outside gene matches: 8. Per the germline V gene, CDR1 is SEHNR and CDR2 is FQNEAQ (reference sequence). The CDR3 extends over 17 amino acids. The CDR3 DNA reads TGTGCCAGCAGCTTAGCGACAGGGGGGCGACAGGACACTGAAGCTTTCTTT. Protein: CASSLATGGRQDTEAFF.

The rearrangement joins TRBV5-1 to TRBJ2-3, with TRBD2 identical over 9 bases. This CDR3 comprises 16 residues. The V gene's germline CDR1 is SGHRS and CDR2 YFSETQ. V was clipped by 2 bases and J by 0 bases; unmatched bases: 4. The CDR3 loop reads CASSFLREGSTDTQYF. DNA of the CDR3: TGCGCCAGCAGCTTCTTGCGGGAGGGGAGCACAGATACGCAGTATTTT.

V is TRBV10-3 and J is TRBJ1-4, with a tentative D call TRBD1 (6 bases). The CDR3 has 14 residues. V was shortened by 4 bases and J by 5 bases, with 11 bases between the two germline ends. Germline V gene lookup returns CDR1 ENHRY and CDR2 SYGVKD. CDR3 bases: TGTGCCATCAGTGCGGGGGACATCAATGAAAAACTGTTTTTT. Its protein is CAISAGDINEKLFF.

This clone was detected once. V usage is TRBV19 and J usage is TRBJ1-3; D assignment may be TRBD1 or TRBD2 (5 bases each). The J call is in doubt because the DNA end fits TRBJ2-2 better. This CDR3 region has 16 residues. Germline V lookup: CDR1 LNHDA, CDR2 SQIVND (reference sequence). The CDR3 sequence: CASSTFSQGEAGELFF. The CDR3 nucleotides are TGTGCCAGTAGTACCTTCAGTCAGGGAGAAGCCGGGGAGCTGTTTTTT.

The V call is TRBV18, the J call TRBJ2-7, with 13 nucleotides matching TRBD2. The CDR3 runs to 14 residues. V lost 2 bases and J lost 10; bases outside the gene matches: 5. CDR1 is KGHSH and CDR2 is LQKENI in the germline V gene. In nucleotides, the CDR3 is TGTGCCAGCTCACCAAAAGGACTAGCGGGAGACCAGTACTTC. Amino acids: CASSPKGLAGDQYF.

In DNA, the CDR3 is TGTGCCAGCAGTGAAATCGGGTTAGTAGTGAATGGCTACACCTTC. Amino acid sequence: CASSEIGLVVNGYTF. J is TRBJ1-2 and V is TRBV6-1, with D unclear. CDR1 MNHNS and CDR2 SASEGT come from the germline V gene. The CDR3 runs 15 residues. With 2 bases removed from V and 6 bases from J, the gap between germline ends came to 16 bases.

The chain carries TRBV7-9 and TRBJ1-2, with 10 bases that match TRBD1. The CDR3 runs 17 residues. With V trimmed by 4 bases and J by 2 bases, 10 bases remained unmatched. Germline CDR1 reads SEHNR; CDR2 reads FQNEAQ (reference sequence). CDR3 amino acids: CASSSTGGDPFNYGYTF. In DNA form, the CDR3 reads TGTGCCAGCAGCTCGACAGGGGGCGATCCCTTCAACTATGGCTACACCTTC.

V and J are TRBV27 and TRBJ2-3; unclear D gene. The CDR3 has 14 residues. Trimming removed 3 bases at V and 2 bases at J, with 9 bases between. Germline CDR1 MNHEY, CDR2 SMNVEV (reference sequence). Here the CDR3 DNA reads TGTGCCAGCAGTTTTATAGGAGCCACAGATACGCAGTATTTT. Translating gives CASSFIGATDTQYF.

The V gene is TRBV4-1, the J gene TRBJ2-1; the D is unclear. The CDR3 consists of 16 residues. The germline V gene encodes CDR1 MGHRA and CDR2 YSYEKL. Trimming pared 4 bases from V and 3 bases from J, leaving 16 bases between. The CDR3 sequence is CASSPNLVSLYNEQFF. CDR3 coding DNA: TGCGCCAGCAGCCCCAATTTGGTTAGCCTCTACAATGAGCAGTTCTTC.

The V gene is TRBV9, the J gene TRBJ2-1; no clear D. V shed 0 bases and J shed 1 base, with 11 bases lying between them. The CDR3 runs 16 residues. Germline assignment: CDR1 SGDLS and CDR2 YYNGEE. CDR3: CASSVARSASYNEQFF. DNA for the CDR3: TGTGCCAGCAGCGTAGCTCGGAGCGCATCCTACAATGAGCAGTTCTTC.

The chain uses TRBV4-2 and TRBJ1-2; maybe TRBD1 (6 bases). Trimming took off 0 bases at V and 8 bases at J, with 16 bases between the two ends. Germline loops: CDR1 LGHNA, CDR2 YNFKEQ. There are 15 residues in the CDR3. CDR3 sequence: CASSQESWGRRGYTF. Here the CDR3 DNA reads TGTGCCAGCAGCCAAGAGTCATGGGGGCGGAGGGGCTACACCTTC.

The chain has TRBV5-6 and TRBJ1-1; TRBD1 matches 7 bases. Trimming at V came to 5 bases and at J to 7 bases, leaving 5 bases not matched to a gene. The CDR3 sequence is 12 residues long. The germline V gene has CDR1 SGHDT and CDR2 YYEEEE. CDR3 DNA sequence: TGTGCCAGCAGGCTTCCAGGGGGTGAAGCTTTCTTT. It is translated as CASRLPGGEAFF.

The gene calls are TRBV29-1 and TRBJ2-7; D call uncertain. The V gene's germline CDR1 is SQVTM and CDR2 ANQGSEA. The CDR3 spans 11 residues. V lost 8 bases and J lost 6, with 14 bases in between. The CDR3 bases are TGCAGCCGGGCCCTCCCATCCGAGCAGTACTTC. Amino acid sequence: CSRALPSEQYF.